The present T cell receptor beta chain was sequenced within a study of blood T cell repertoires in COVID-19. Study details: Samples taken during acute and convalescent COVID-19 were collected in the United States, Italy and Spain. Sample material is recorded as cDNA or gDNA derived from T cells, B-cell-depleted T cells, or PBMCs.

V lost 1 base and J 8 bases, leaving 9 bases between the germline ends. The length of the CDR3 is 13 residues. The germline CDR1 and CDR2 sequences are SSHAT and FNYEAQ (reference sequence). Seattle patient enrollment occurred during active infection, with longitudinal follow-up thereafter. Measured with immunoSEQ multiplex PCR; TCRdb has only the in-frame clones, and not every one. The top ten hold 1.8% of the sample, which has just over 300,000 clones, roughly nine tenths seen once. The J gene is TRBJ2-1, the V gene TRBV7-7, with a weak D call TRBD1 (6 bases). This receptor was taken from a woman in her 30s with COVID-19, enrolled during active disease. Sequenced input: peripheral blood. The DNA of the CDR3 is TGTGCCAGCAGCTTAGTACAGGGCGATGAGCAGTTCTTC. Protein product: CASSLVQGDEQFF.